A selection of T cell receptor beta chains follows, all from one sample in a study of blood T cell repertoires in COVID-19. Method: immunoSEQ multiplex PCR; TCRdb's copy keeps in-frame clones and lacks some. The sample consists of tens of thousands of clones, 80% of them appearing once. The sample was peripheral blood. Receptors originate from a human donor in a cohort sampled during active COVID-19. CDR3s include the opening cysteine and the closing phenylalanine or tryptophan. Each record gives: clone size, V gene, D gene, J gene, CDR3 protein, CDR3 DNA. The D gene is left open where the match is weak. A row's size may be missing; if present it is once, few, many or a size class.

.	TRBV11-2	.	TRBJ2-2	CASSFRGTGELFF	TGTGCCAGCAGCTTTAGGGGCACCGGGGAGCTGTTTTTT
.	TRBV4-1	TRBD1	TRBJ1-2	CASSQAGQTNYGYTF	TGCGCCAGCAGCCAGGCGGGACAGACTAACTATGGCTACACCTTC
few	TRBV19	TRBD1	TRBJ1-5	CASSIRAGQGASQPQHF	TGTGCCAGTAGTATAAGGGCTGGACAGGGGGCAAGTCAGCCCCAGCATTTT
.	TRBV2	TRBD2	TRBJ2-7	CASSGGLAGRSEQYF	TGTGCCAGCAGTGGAGGACTAGCGGGACGAAGCGAGCAGTACTTC
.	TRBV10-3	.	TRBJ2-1	CAISERGQDEQFF	TGTGCCATCAGTGAGCGGGGTCAAGATGAGCAGTTCTTC
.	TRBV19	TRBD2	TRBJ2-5	CASSNPTSGVIQETQYF	TGTGCCAGTAGTAACCCGACTAGCGGAGTTATCCAAGAGACCCAGTACTTC
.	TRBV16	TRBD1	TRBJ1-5	CASSPIGTGNQPQHF	TGTGCCAGCAGCCCAATCGGGACAGGCAATCAGCCCCAGCATTTT
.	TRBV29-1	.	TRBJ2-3	CSVATGFPYVTQYF	TGCAGCGTAGCCACAGGGTTCCCCTATGTGACGCAGTATTTT
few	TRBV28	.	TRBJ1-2	CASSQGDLGYTF	TGTGCCAGCAGCCAAGGGGATTTAGGCTACACCTTC
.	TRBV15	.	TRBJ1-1	CATAGQPNTEAFF	TGTGCCACCGCTGGACAGCCGAACACTGAAGCTTTCTTT
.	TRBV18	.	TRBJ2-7	CASSPSGRYEQYF	TGTGCCAGCTCACCTTCAGGGAGGTACGAGCAGTACTTC
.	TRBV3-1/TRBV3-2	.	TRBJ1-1	CASSPYSGNTEAFF	TGTGCCAGCAGCCCCTATTCAGGAAACACTGAAGCTTTCTTT
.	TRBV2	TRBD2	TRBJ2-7	CASSPLPREDDEQYF	TGTGCCAGCAGTCCCCTTCCGCGGGAGGACGACGAGCAGTACTTC
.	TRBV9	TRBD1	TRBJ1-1	CASSPGTGAQNTEAFF	TGTGCCAGCAGCCCCGGGACAGGGGCACAGAACACTGAAGCTTTCTTT
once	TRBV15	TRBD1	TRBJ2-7	CATSGDRGPYEQYF	TGTGCCACCAGCGGGGACAGGGGCCCCTACGAGCAGTACTTC
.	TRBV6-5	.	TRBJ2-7	CASSYALDSYEQYF	TGTGCCAGCAGTTACGCGTTAGACTCCTACGAGCAGTACTTC
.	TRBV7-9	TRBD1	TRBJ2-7	CASSATGEREQYF	TGTGCCAGCAGCGCGACAGGGGAGCGCGAGCAGTACTTC
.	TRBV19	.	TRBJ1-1	CASSISGVRTEAFF	TGTGCCAGTAGTATTTCCGGGGTGAGAACTGAAGCTTTCTTT
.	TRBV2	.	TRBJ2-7	CASSADRGTSVVYEQYF	TGTGCCAGCAGCGCCGACAGGGGGACTAGCGTAGTGTACGAGCAGTACTTC
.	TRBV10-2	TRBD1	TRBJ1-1	CASRPRTITQDRGILGAFF	TGCGCCAGCAGACCTCGAACGATTACTCAAGACAGGGGGATACTCGGAGCTTTCTTT
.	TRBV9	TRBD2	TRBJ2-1	CASSVFSSGYNEQFF	TGTGCCAGCAGCGTATTCTCTAGCGGGTACAATGAGCAGTTCTTC
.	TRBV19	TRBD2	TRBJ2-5	CASSIGGGRETQYF	TGTGCCAGTAGTATCGGGGGAGGGAGAGAGACCCAGTACTTC
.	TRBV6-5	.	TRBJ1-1	CASRRGQMNTEAFF	TGTGCCAGCAGGCGAGGACAGATGAACACTGAAGCTTTCTTT
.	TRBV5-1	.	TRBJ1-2	CASSLAANYGYTF	TGCGCCAGCAGCCTAGCAGCGAACTATGGCTACACCTTC
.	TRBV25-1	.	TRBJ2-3	CASSGWTEARDTQYF	TGTGCCAGCAGTGGATGGACGGAGGCCAGGGATACGCAGTATTTT
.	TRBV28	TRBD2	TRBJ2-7	CASGLAGAYEQYF	TGTGCCAGCGGGCTAGCGGGAGCCTACGAGCAGTACTTC
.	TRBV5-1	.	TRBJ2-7	CASSFGGIRYEQYF	TGCGCCAGCAGCTTCGGAGGGATAAGGTACGAGCAGTACTTC
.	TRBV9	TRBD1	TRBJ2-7	CASSLRTGAPYEQYF	TGTGCCAGCAGCCTCCGGACAGGAGCTCCGTACGAGCAGTACTTC
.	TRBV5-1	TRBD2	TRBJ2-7	CASSLGLAGGYEQYF	TGCGCCAGCAGCTTGGGGCTAGCGGGAGGATACGAGCAGTACTTC